This paragraph covers one TCR beta chain sequence. Its antigen remains unknown. This entry belongs to a study of cytomegalovirus exposure and HLA in healthy donors. The PCR used 60 Vbeta and 13 Jbeta primers. Sequencing used immunoSEQ multiplex PCR; TCRdb keeps in-frame clones, though not all of them. The repertoire has around 130,000 clones, roughly 82% of them found once; the top ten carry just under 3%. Study outcomes and limitations: For presence/absence analyses, sequencing depth was assumed to be roughly uniform across donors. Most of the CMV-associated TCR beta chains (in a later analysis) appeared to be HLA-restricted. The authors considered a cluster of highly shared sequence variants likely to be a sequencing artifact. An ancestry cluster, one associated with Asian ancestry, reportedly showed fewer N-insertions than the approximately 670-donor mean in a later analysis.

This clonotype was sampled from a woman between 18 and 30 years old in good health and CMV-seropositive. The specimen was PBMCs.

Here the CDR3 DNA reads TGTGCCAGCAGCCCATTACTAGTACAAGAGACCCAGTACTTC. This gives the protein CASSPLLVQETQYF. The chain employs TRBV5-6 and TRBJ2-5, with D possibly TRBD2 on 5 matching bases. The germline V gene has CDR1 SGHDT and CDR2 YYEEEE. V gave up 4 bases and J gave up 2 bases, with 12 bases separating them. The CDR3 loop spans 14 amino acids.